The 17 T cell receptor beta chains below all came from one sample that was sequenced in a study of blood T cell repertoires in COVID-19. Clones were read by immunoSEQ multiplex PCR, and TCRdb kept only the in-frame ones, dropping some. The table lists about 330,000 clones, 80% to 90% of them singletons. The sequencing input was peripheral blood. All receptors derive from a young man who had recovered from COVID-19.

The rearrangement links TRBV5-1 to TRBJ2-3; tentatively, D is TRBD2 (6 bases). Germline loops: CDR1 SGHRS, CDR2 YFSETQ. V gave up 0 bases and J gave up 1 base, with 21 bases separating them. This CDR3 is 19 amino acids long. CDR3 residues: CASSLASRDPVERTDTQYF. Written as DNA, the CDR3 is TGCGCCAGCAGCTTGGCCTCGCGGGACCCTGTGGAGCGCACAGATACGCAGTATTTT.

The gene calls are TRBV2 and TRBJ1-6; TRBD1 matches at 9 bases. The CDR3 has 15 residues. Germline trimming cut 5 bases from V and 7 bases from J; bases unmatched to any gene: 6. Germline CDR1 SNHLY, CDR2 FYNNEI. The CDR3, as DNA: TGTGCCAGCAGTCCACAGGGGGCGCTGAATTCACCCCTCCACTTT. This gives the protein CASSPQGALNSPLHF.

V is TRBV7-2 and J is TRBJ2-6, with TRBD1 matching over 11 bases. Germline CDR1 SGHTA, CDR2 FQGNSA. This CDR3 has 17 residues. V dropped 5 bases and J dropped 4; count of bases not matched to a gene: 7. CDR3 bases: TGTGCCAGCAGCGGGGGGACAGGGGGATCCGGGGCCAACGTCCTGACTTTC. Amino acid sequence: CASSGGTGGSGANVLTF.

The chain uses TRBV29-1 and TRBJ2-7; 13 nucleotides agree with TRBD2. The CDR3 loop spans 11 amino acids. Germline V lookup: CDR1 SQVTM, CDR2 ANQGSEA. Unmatched junction bases numbered 0, after V lost 0 bases and J lost 13 bases. The CDR3 region has the DNA TGCAGCGTTGAAGAGGGACTAGCGGGATACTTC. Translating it yields CSVEEGLAGYF.

The chain joins TRBV5-1 to TRBJ1-1, with 8 bases identical to TRBD1. Germline V lookup: CDR1 SGHRS, CDR2 YFSETQ. This CDR3 region has 15 residues. Trimming removed 4 bases from V and 3 bases from J; junction bases left unmatched: 8. The CDR3 reads CASSAGTGEDTEAFF. Written as DNA, the CDR3 is TGCGCCAGCAGCGCTGGGACAGGCGAGGACACTGAAGCTTTCTTT.

The chain couples TRBV6-5 to TRBJ1-1, with 7 bases lining up with TRBD1. The trim removed 0 bases at V and 7 bases at J, leaving 8 bases unmatched. The CDR3 totals 15 residues. In germline, CDR1 is MNHEY, CDR2 SVGAGI. In DNA form, the CDR3 reads TGTGCCAGCAGTTACTCTGAGACAGGGTTGGGTGAAGCTTTCTTT. Translated, it gives CASSYSETGLGEAFF.

This clone was seen a single time. The J gene is TRBJ2-1, the V gene TRBV29-1; 10 nucleotides agree with TRBD1. The CDR3 loop spans 15 amino acids. From germline, CDR1 is SQVTM and CDR2 ANQGSEA. Losses at the gene ends were 3 bases for V and 5 bases for J; bases not matched to a gene: 7. CDR3 sequence (DNA): TGCAGCGTTGAGGGCCCGGGACAGGGGAACAATGAGCAGTTCTTC. Amino acids: CSVEGPGQGNNEQFF.

The chain has TRBV4-1 and TRBJ1-2; no clear D. The CDR3 extends over 12 amino acids. V was clipped by 2 bases and J by 8 bases, with 9 bases between them. Germline-derived CDR1 and CDR2 are MGHRA and YSYEKL. This CDR3 is CASSQSQVGYTF. The CDR3 nucleotides read TGCGCCAGCAGCCAATCCCAGGTCGGCTACACCTTC.

The chain is built from TRBV10-3 and TRBJ2-7; 7 bases map to TRBD1. CDR3 size: 15 residues. V lost 6 bases, J lost 3 bases, and 11 bases stayed unmatched. Germline CDR1 and CDR2: ENHRY and SYGVKD. This chain's CDR3 is CAIRSDRDPDYEQYF. The CDR3 nucleotides are TGTGCCATCAGATCCGACAGGGATCCGGACTACGAGCAGTACTTC.

The chain links TRBV7-9 to TRBJ1-4, with D hard to call. Trimming cost V 3 bases and J 2 bases, with 7 bases left between them. This CDR3 is built from 14 residues. The germline CDR1 and CDR2 sequences are SEHNR and FQNEAQ (reference sequence). In DNA, the CDR3 is TGTGCCAGCAGCTTGCGAGATACTAATGAAAAACTGTTTTTT. Residues: CASSLRDTNEKLFF.

The rearrangement links TRBV7-3 to TRBJ2-5; maybe TRBD1 (6 bases). CDR1 and CDR2 from the germline V gene are SGHTA and FQGTGA. V was clipped by 5 bases and J by 1 base, with 8 bases between them. The CDR3 runs to 13 residues. CDR3 in DNA: TGTGCCAGCAGCCGGACAGCCCAAGAGACCCAGTACTTC. Its translation: CASSRTAQETQYF.

The chain joins TRBV5-4 to TRBJ1-4; the match to TRBD1 covers 10 bases. This CDR3 has 14 residues. CDR1 and CDR2 (germline): SGHNT, YYREEE (reference sequence). J was trimmed by 8 bases and V by 4 bases; bases with no gene match: 5. The CDR3 is CASSPGTGEEKLFF. The CDR3 nucleotides are TGTGCCAGCAGCCCCGGGACAGGGGAGGAAAAACTGTTTTTT.

This chain connects TRBV7-9 to TRBJ2-1, with 8 bases lining up with TRBD1. Germline lookup yields CDR1 SEHNR and CDR2 FQNEAQ (reference sequence). The CDR3 covers 16 residues. V gave up 5 bases and J gave up 0 bases; unmatched junction bases: 6. For the CDR3, the DNA is TGTGCCAGCAGCCTGCGACAGGGGAGCTCCTACAATGAGCAGTTCTTC. Its translation is CASSLRQGSSYNEQFF.

The genes are TRBV7-9 and TRBJ2-1; 11 nucleotides agree with TRBD2. CDR3 length equals 19 residues. Germline lookup yields CDR1 SEHNR and CDR2 FQNEAQ (reference sequence). With V trimmed by 1 base and J by 7 bases, 15 bases remained unmatched. This CDR3 is CASSLDPGEASGRRNEQFF. DNA of the CDR3: TGTGCCAGCAGCTTAGATCCCGGTGAGGCTAGCGGGAGGAGGAATGAGCAGTTCTTC.

The chain couples TRBV7-9 to TRBJ1-2; 7 bases agree with TRBD1. V shed 5 bases, J shed 1 base, and the junction held 10 bases outside the gene matches. The CDR3 is 16 amino acids. Germline CDR1 and CDR2: SEHNR and FQNEAQ (reference sequence). CDR3 amino acids: CASSQPGTEDNYGYTF. The CDR3, as DNA: TGTGCCAGCAGCCAGCCCGGGACAGAAGATAACTATGGCTACACCTTC.

In this sample, this clone turned up once. The CDR3 nucleotides read TGTGCCAGCCAAGTAAATAGAGGGCACGGGGGGACCCAGTACTTC. Protein: CASQVNRGHGGTQYF. The gene calls are TRBV25-1 and TRBJ2-5, with D perhaps TRBD2 (6 bases). The CDR3 has 15 residues. The V end lost 8 bases, the J end lost 7 bases, and 23 bases lay between the germline ends. Germline CDR1 MGHDK, CDR2 SYGVNS.

J is TRBJ2-1 and V is TRBV7-2; 11 bases line up with TRBD1. CDR3 size: 15 residues. From germline, CDR1 is SGHTA and CDR2 FQGNSA. V was pared by 5 bases and J by 4 bases, with 4 bases of the junction left unmatched. The CDR3 coding sequence is TGTGCCAGCAGCGCGGACAGGGGGCTTTACAATGAGCAGTTCTTC. Encoded protein: CASSADRGLYNEQFF.